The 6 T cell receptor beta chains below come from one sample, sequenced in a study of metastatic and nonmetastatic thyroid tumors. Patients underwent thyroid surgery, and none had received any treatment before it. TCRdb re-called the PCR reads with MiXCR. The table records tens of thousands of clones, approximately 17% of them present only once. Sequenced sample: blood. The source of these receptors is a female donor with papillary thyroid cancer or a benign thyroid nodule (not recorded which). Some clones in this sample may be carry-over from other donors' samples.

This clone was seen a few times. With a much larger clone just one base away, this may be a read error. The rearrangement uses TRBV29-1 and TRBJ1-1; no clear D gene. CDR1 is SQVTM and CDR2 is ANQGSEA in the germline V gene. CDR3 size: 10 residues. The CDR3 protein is CRVAGTEAFF. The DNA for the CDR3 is TGCAGAGTGGCCGGCACTGAAGCTTTCTTT.

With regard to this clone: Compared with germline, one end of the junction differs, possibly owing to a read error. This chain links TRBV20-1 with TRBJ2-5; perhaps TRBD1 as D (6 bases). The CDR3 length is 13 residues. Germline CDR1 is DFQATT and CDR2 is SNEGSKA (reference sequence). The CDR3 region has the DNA TGCAGTGCTACCCTAGACGCAGGGGATACCCGGTACTTC. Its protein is CSATLDAGDTRYF.

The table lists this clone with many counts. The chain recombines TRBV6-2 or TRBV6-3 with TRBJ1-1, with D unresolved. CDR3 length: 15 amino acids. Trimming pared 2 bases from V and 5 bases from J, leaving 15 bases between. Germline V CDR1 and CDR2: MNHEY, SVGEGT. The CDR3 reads CASSYTRPDFTEAFF. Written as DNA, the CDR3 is TGTGCCAGCAGTTACACCCGTCCAGATTTTACTGAAGCTTTCTTT.

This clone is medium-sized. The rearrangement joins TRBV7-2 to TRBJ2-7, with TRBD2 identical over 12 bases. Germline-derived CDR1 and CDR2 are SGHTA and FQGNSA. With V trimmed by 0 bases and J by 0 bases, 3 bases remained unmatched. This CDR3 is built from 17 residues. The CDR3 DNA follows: TGTGCCAGCAGCTTAGCCCTGACTAGCGGGAGCTCCTACGAGCAGTACTTC. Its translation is CASSLALTSGSSYEQYF.

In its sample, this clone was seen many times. Here the CDR3 DNA reads TGTGCCAGCAGCGGAACAGGAGACCAGCCCCAGCATTTT. It is translated as CASSGTGDQPQHF. The gene calls are TRBV3-1 and TRBJ1-5, with D perhaps TRBD1 (5 bases). The length of the CDR3 is 13 residues. Trimming took 5 bases from V and 7 from J, leaving 12 bases between them. In germline, CDR1 is LGHDT, CDR2 YNNKEL (reference sequence).

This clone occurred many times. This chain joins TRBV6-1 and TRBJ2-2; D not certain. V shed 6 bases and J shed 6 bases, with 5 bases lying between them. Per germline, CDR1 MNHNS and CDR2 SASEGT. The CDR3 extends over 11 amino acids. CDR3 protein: CASSPAGELFF. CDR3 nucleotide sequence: TGTGCCAGCAGCCCGGCCGGGGAGCTGTTTTTT.